This T cell receptor (gamma chain) came from a study of Vδ1+ human thymocytes. This clone has only a few counts. The antigen remains unidentified. RNA was extracted from the cells and then reverse transcribed. CDR3 amplicons came from multiplex PCR with pooled V-gene forward and constant-region reverse primers. TCRdb reran clone calling via CATT on the multiplex PCR reads. The table has 25,000 to 35,000 gamma-chain clones, about 18% seen once. The sorted cells were CD3+ Vdelta1+ Vdelta2- thymocytes from alphabeta-depleted thymus. General study points: In the thymus, TRG and TRD repertoires looked highly polyclonal with Gaussian CDR3 lengths. TRG sequences recurred across donors, whereas TRD sequences stayed essentially private. Bulk repertoire data may be misinterpreted because of unexpected Vdelta2 sequences. Around a fifth of thymic delta-chain sequences were Vdelta2, with few Vdelta3, unlike blood Vdelta1+ controls.

V was pared by 9 bases and J by 0 bases, with 2 bases of the junction left unmatched. CDR1 is VINAFY, CDR2 YDVSNSKD, per germline. The CDR3 is 11 residues long. V is TRGV5 and J is TRGJ1 or TRGJ2. This clonotype was sampled from a boy under two years old who had congenital heart surgery. The sequencing sample was made of Vdelta1+ gamma-delta thymocytes from the thymus. Subset denoted: FACS-sorted CD3+ TCRalphabeta- TCRVdelta1+ TCRVdelta2- thymocytes. DNA for the CDR3: TGTGCCACCCTGAATTATTATAAGAAACTCTTT. Translation: CATLNYYKKLF.